Presented here are 30 T cell receptor beta chains from one specimen sequenced in a study of neurological immune-mediated disorders. TCRdb reanalysed the 5' RACE reads using MiXCR and keeps one entry per CDR3 protein. This sample has about 46,000 distinct CDR3 sequences, with about 1.8% found just once. The sample consisted of PBMCs. These receptors were obtained from a woman between 40 and 50 years old with multiple sclerosis.

In its sample, this clonotype was seen many times. CDR3 bases: TGTGCCAGCGACGACCCTAATCAGCCCCAGCATTTT. It is translated as CASDDPNQPQHF. J is TRBJ1-5 and V is TRBV6-2 or TRBV6-3, with D unresolved. The length of the CDR3 is 12 residues. Trimming left V 8 bases short and J 4 bases short, with 9 bases between. Germline V gene lookup returns CDR1 MNHEY and CDR2 SVGEGT.

This chain joins TRBV20-1 and TRBJ2-2, with 7 positions matching TRBD1. V dropped 2 bases and J dropped 6; count of bases not matched to a gene: 3. CDR3 length equals 13 residues. CDR1 is DFQATT, CDR2 SNEGSKA, per germline (reference sequence). The CDR3 loop reads CSARRQGAGELFF. CDR3 nucleotide sequence: TGCAGTGCTAGAAGGCAGGGGGCCGGGGAGCTGTTTTTT.

This clonotype was found many times. The chain couples TRBV5-1 to TRBJ2-3; D tentatively fits TRBD1 or TRBD2 (5 bases each). Trimming took off 0 bases at V and 4 bases at J, with 9 bases between the two ends. The CDR3 sequence is 14 residues long. CDR1 is SGHRS, CDR2 YFSETQ, per germline. The CDR3 region is CASSLDWDPDTQYF. The CDR3 bases are TGCGCCAGCAGCTTGGATTGGGACCCAGATACGCAGTATTTT.

In its sample, this clonotype was seen many times. The chain joins TRBV5-1 to TRBJ2-5, with D perhaps assigned TRBD1 or TRBD2 (5 bases each). CDR3 size: 13 residues. Trimming cost V 3 bases and J 6 bases, with 12 bases left between them. Germline V lookup: CDR1 SGHRS, CDR2 YFSETQ. The DNA for the CDR3 is TGCGCCAGCAGCTCGACAGACGGGAAGACCCAGTACTTC. Amino acid sequence: CASSSTDGKTQYF.

This clonotype was seen many times. This chain joins TRBV9 and TRBJ1-1; no clear D gene. V lost 5 bases to trimming and J lost 0 bases, with 11 bases between them. Germline V lookup: CDR1 SGDLS, CDR2 YYNGEE. The CDR3 sequence is 14 residues long. In nucleotides, the CDR3 is TGTGCCAGCAGTCCTCAAATTGTGAACACTGAAGCTTTCTTT. Protein: CASSPQIVNTEAFF.

This clonotype was counted ten times or more. The rearrangement joins TRBV20-1 to TRBJ2-1; D unclear. This CDR3 region has 10 residues. Trimming took off 4 bases at V and 5 bases at J, with 3 bases between the two ends. Germline V gene sequence: CDR1 DFQATT, CDR2 SNEGSKA (reference sequence). The CDR3 spells CSATNNEQFF. In nucleotides, the CDR3 is TGCAGTGCTACGAACAATGAGCAGTTCTTC.

The sample holds many counts of this clonotype. This chain connects TRBV9 to TRBJ1-2, with 8 bases aligning to TRBD1. CDR1 and CDR2 from the germline V gene are SGDLS and YYNGEE. The CDR3 covers 15 residues. V trimming: 0 bases; J trimming: 3 bases; junction bases outside the gene matches: 4. The CDR3 DNA follows: TGTGCCAGCAGCGTAGGGACAGGGAAAGACTATGGCTACACCTTC. Translating it yields CASSVGTGKDYGYTF.

This clonotype was seen at least ten times. The chain links TRBV5-6 to TRBJ2-7; tentatively, D is TRBD2 (6 bases). Germline CDR1 and CDR2: SGHDT and YYEEEE. The V gene lost 10 bases and the J gene lost 3 bases, with 17 bases spanning the gap. This CDR3 spans 13 amino acids. This CDR3 reads CARRGGQIYEQYF. The CDR3, as DNA: TGTGCCCGCCGGGGAGGACAAATCTACGAGCAGTACTTC.

This clonotype turned up a few times. The V and J genes are TRBV24-1 and TRBJ1-3; D is unresolved. In germline, CDR1 is KGHDR, CDR2 SFDVKD. This CDR3 is 13 amino acids long. Between the trimmed V and J ends, which lost 4 bases and 5 bases, there was a span of 8 bases. CDR3 DNA sequence: TGTGCCACCAGTGACTCCGACAGAAACACCATATATTTT. Protein: CATSDSDRNTIYF.

This clonotype has at least ten counts. The chain couples TRBV5-8 to TRBJ2-7; D is perhaps TRBD2 (6 bases). The V gene's germline CDR1 is SGHTS and CDR2 YDEGEE. Trimming took off 7 bases at V and 7 bases at J, with 12 bases between the two ends. The CDR3 loop spans 11 amino acids. CDR3 residues: CASRPEGEQYF. The CDR3 DNA follows: TGTGCCAGCCGCCCGGAGGGGGAGCAGTACTTC. Based on the CDR3 plus reference TRBV5-8 and TRBJ2-7, the full variable domain is EAGVTQSPTHLIKTRGQQATLRCSPISGHTSVYWYQQALGLGLQFLLWYDEGEERNRGNFPPRFSGRQFPNYSSELNVNALELEDSALYLCASRPEGEQYFGPGTRLTVT.

This clonotype showed up many times. V is TRBV5-5 and J is TRBJ2-7, with D uncertain. Trimming removed 4 bases at V and 1 base at J, with 6 bases between. This CDR3 has 12 residues. In germline, CDR1 is SGHKS, CDR2 YYEKEE (reference sequence). The CDR3: CASSPTSYEQYF. In DNA, the CDR3 is TGTGCCAGCAGCCCTACGTCCTACGAGCAGTACTTC.

This clonotype was seen repeatedly, ten times or more. The V call is TRBV7-9, the J call TRBJ2-1; 9 nucleotides line up with TRBD1. V gave up 3 bases and J gave up 8 bases; unmatched junction bases: 2. Germline V gives CDR1 SEHNR, CDR2 FQNEAQ (reference sequence). The CDR3 sequence is 13 residues long. CDR3 bases: TGTGCCAGCAGCTTGGGACAGGGTTATGAGCAGTTCTTC. Amino acid sequence: CASSLGQGYEQFF.

This clonotype has at least ten counts. This chain joins TRBV5-1 and TRBJ2-2; tentatively, D is TRBD2 (5 bases). The CDR3 is 16 amino acids. Trimming left V 3 bases short and J 6 bases short, with 18 bases between. Germline lookup yields CDR1 SGHRS and CDR2 YFSETQ. CDR3 in amino acids: CASSSRTASLAGELFF. For the CDR3, the DNA is TGCGCCAGCAGCTCAAGGACTGCGAGCTTAGCCGGGGAGCTGTTTTTT. Full variable domain (rest looked up from reference TRBV5-1 and TRBJ2-2): KAGVTQTPRYLIKTRGQQVTLSCSPISGHRSVSWYQQTPGQGLQFLFEYFSETQRNKGNFPGRFSGRQFSNSRSEMNVSTLELGDSALYLCASSSRTASLAGELFFGEGSRLTVL.

This clonotype came up many times. This chain uses TRBV20-1 with TRBJ2-5; D gene unclear. Germline V gene data show CDR1 as DFQATT and CDR2 as SNEGSKA (reference sequence). Trimming cost V 0 bases and J 2 bases, with 7 bases left between them. CDR3 length: 13 residues. The CDR3 protein is CSAREVYQETQYF. CDR3 nucleotides: TGCAGTGCTAGAGAGGTCTATCAAGAGACCCAGTACTTC.

This clonotype showed up many times. V and J are TRBV7-8 and TRBJ2-3, with D possibly matching TRBD2 (6 bases). The CDR3 covers 14 residues. V was pared by 5 bases and J by 9 bases, with 18 bases between. Germline values: CDR1 SGHVS, CDR2 FQNEAQ. The CDR3 loop reads CASSNRDSIWTQYF. The CDR3 nucleotides are TGTGCCAGCAGCAACCGGGACTCCATTTGGACGCAGTATTTT.

There are a few counts of this clonotype. The gene calls are TRBV6-5 and TRBJ2-7, with TRBD1 matching over 9 bases. Per germline, CDR1 MNHEY and CDR2 SVGAGI. CDR3 size: 14 residues. J was trimmed by 4 bases and V by 0 bases; bases with no gene match: 1. DNA of the CDR3: TGTGCCAGCAGTTACTCGACAGGGGGGTACGAGCAGTACTTC. Amino acid sequence: CASSYSTGGYEQYF.

This clonotype was picked up many times. The chain is built from TRBV9 and TRBJ2-7; no definite D call. The CDR3 totals 11 residues. V was pared by 3 bases and J by 2 bases, with 3 bases between. Germline-derived CDR1 and CDR2 are SGDLS and YYNGEE. The CDR3 reads CASSDTYEQYF. CDR3 sequence (DNA): TGTGCCAGCAGCGACACCTACGAGCAGTACTTC.

In its sample, this clonotype was seen many times. This chain links TRBV5-6 with TRBJ1-1, with TRBD1 matching over 8 bases. Per germline, CDR1 SGHDT and CDR2 YYEEEE. The V and J ends lost 4 bases and 0 bases, in that order; junction bases with no gene match: 5. This CDR3 has 15 residues. The CDR3 protein is CASSPWDRMNTEAFF. The CDR3 region has the DNA TGTGCCAGCAGCCCGTGGGACAGGATGAACACTGAAGCTTTCTTT.

This clonotype was recorded many times. The V and J genes are TRBV7-2 and TRBJ1-2; 7 nucleotides line up with TRBD1. With V trimmed by 4 bases and J by 3 bases, 8 bases remained unmatched. The V gene's germline CDR1 is SGHTA and CDR2 FQGNSA. The CDR3 extends over 15 amino acids. CDR3 loop: CASSYQTGFDYGYTF. CDR3 nucleotides: TGTGCCAGCAGCTACCAGACAGGGTTTGACTATGGCTACACCTTC.

V usage is TRBV5-1 and J usage is TRBJ2-3; 7 bases agree with TRBD1. This CDR3 is 15 amino acids long. V trimming: 5 bases; J trimming: 2 bases; junction bases outside the gene matches: 8. CDR1 SGHRS and CDR2 YFSETQ come from the germline V gene. The CDR3 DNA reads TGCGCCAGCAGACCGGGACAGACAAACACAGATACGCAGTATTTT. Its protein is CASRPGQTNTDTQYF.

This clonotype rates as medium-sized. This rearrangement joins TRBV5-1 to TRBJ1-2; D is uncertain. CDR3 length equals 14 residues. V lost 3 bases and J 2 bases, leaving 11 bases between the germline ends. CDR1 is SGHRS, CDR2 YFSETQ, per germline. The CDR3 here is CASSSRTANYGYTF. CDR3 sequence (DNA): TGCGCCAGCAGCTCGAGGACGGCAAACTATGGCTACACCTTC.

This clonotype was seen ten or more times. The rearrangement joins TRBV10-3 to TRBJ1-1; the D is unclear. This CDR3 is built from 13 residues. Looked up from germline, CDR1 is ENHRY and CDR2 is SYGVKD. V gave up 6 bases and J gave up 1 base, with 9 bases separating them. The CDR3 DNA sequence: TGTGCCATCAGATCGATGGCGAACACTGAAGCTTTCTTT. Translated: CAIRSMANTEAFF.

This clonotype was counted many times. The chain uses TRBV10-3 and TRBJ2-3, with 10 bases identical to TRBD2. Germline V gene data show CDR1 as ENHRY and CDR2 as SYGVKD. V gave up 10 bases and J gave up 2 bases; unmatched junction bases: 6. CDR3 size: 14 residues. This CDR3 is CATAGTSATDTQYF. For the CDR3, the DNA is TGTGCCACTGCCGGGACTAGCGCCACAGATACGCAGTATTTT.

This clonotype was observed many times. This chain links TRBV20-1 with TRBJ2-7, with 9 bases lining up with TRBD1. Trimming took 6 bases from V and 6 from J; bases not matched to a gene: 15. This CDR3 has 15 residues. The germline CDR1 and CDR2 sequences are DFQATT and SNEGSKA (reference sequence). The DNA of the CDR3 is TGCAGTGCATATAGTGAAGGACAGGGGAAGGTCGAGCAGTACTTC. Its translation is CSAYSEGQGKVEQYF.

This clonotype appeared many times. The chain links TRBV20-1 to TRBJ2-4; 13 bases align to TRBD2. Germline V gene data show CDR1 as DFQATT and CDR2 as SNEGSKA (reference sequence). This CDR3 is 15 amino acids long. V lost 5 bases and J lost 6; bases outside the gene matches: 7. The CDR3 is CSAPRTSGGTNIQYF. Written as DNA, the CDR3 is TGCAGTGCTCCGCGGACTAGCGGGGGCACAAACATTCAGTACTTC.

This clonotype was counted ten times or more. The chain recombines TRBV5-1 with TRBJ2-1, with D possibly TRBD1 on 6 matching bases. Germline V gene sequence: CDR1 SGHRS, CDR2 YFSETQ. V was trimmed by 3 bases and J by 0 bases, leaving 10 bases between them. The CDR3 is made up of 15 amino acids. DNA of the CDR3: TGCGCCAGCAGCTCCGGGACACCCTCCTACAATGAGCAGTTCTTC. This encodes CASSSGTPSYNEQFF.

At least ten counts were recorded for this clonotype. The rearrangement links TRBV7-8 to TRBJ2-7; tentatively, D is TRBD1 (6 bases). The germline V gene encodes CDR1 SGHVS and CDR2 FQNEAQ. V was cut by 1 base and J by 0 bases, with 10 bases left in between. This CDR3 comprises 15 residues. CDR3 DNA sequence: TGTGCCAGCAGCTTAGAAACAGGGAGCTCCTACGAGCAGTACTTC. This encodes CASSLETGSSYEQYF.

The table lists this clonotype with a few counts. This may stem from a read error, because a much larger clone lies one nucleotide away. The chain carries TRBV20-1 and TRBJ1-1; D gene ambiguous. Germline CDR1 DFQATT, CDR2 SNEGSKA (reference sequence). The CDR3 has 11 amino acids. V was cut by 6 bases and J by 3 bases, with 8 bases left in between. The CDR3 spells CSAQRHTEAFF. The CDR3 nucleotides read TGCAGTGCGCAGAGGCACACTGAAGCTTTCTTT.

In its sample, this clonotype was seen many times. The rearrangement joins TRBV12-3 or TRBV12-4 to TRBJ1-1, with a weak D call TRBD1 (5 bases). Trimming removed 5 bases from V and 6 bases from J, with 16 bases in between. The CDR3 runs to 14 residues. Here the CDR3 reads CASSLGRRVAEAFF. The CDR3 nucleotides are TGTGCCAGCAGTCTAGGGCGCAGGGTGGCTGAAGCTTTCTTT.

This clonotype was counted many times. This rearrangement joins TRBV5-1 to TRBJ2-7; D could derive from TRBD1 or TRBD2 (5 bases each). Germline loops: CDR1 SGHRS, CDR2 YFSETQ. Trimming pared 0 bases from V and 1 base from J, leaving 11 bases between. CDR3 length equals 15 residues. CDR3 protein: CASSLAGAASYEQYF. For the CDR3, the DNA is TGCGCCAGCAGCTTGGCCGGGGCGGCTTCCTACGAGCAGTACTTC. The full variable domain, with the rest looked up from reference TRBV5-1 and TRBJ2-7, is KAGVTQTPRYLIKTRGQQVTLSCSPISGHRSVSWYQQTPGQGLQFLFEYFSETQRNKGNFPGRFSGRQFSNSRSEMNVSTLELGDSALYLCASSLAGAASYEQYFGPGTRLTVT.